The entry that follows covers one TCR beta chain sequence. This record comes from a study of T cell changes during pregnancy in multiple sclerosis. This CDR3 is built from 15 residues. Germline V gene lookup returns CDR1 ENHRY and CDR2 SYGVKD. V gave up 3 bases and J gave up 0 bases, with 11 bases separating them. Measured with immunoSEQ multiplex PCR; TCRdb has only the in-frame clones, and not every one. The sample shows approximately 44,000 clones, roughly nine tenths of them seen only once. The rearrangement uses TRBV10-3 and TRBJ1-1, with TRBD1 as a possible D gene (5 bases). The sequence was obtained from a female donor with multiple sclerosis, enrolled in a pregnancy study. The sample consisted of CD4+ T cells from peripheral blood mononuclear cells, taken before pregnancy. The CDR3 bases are TGTGCCATCAGTGATGGAAGGGGAATGAACACTGAAGCTTTCTTT. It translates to CAISDGRGMNTEAFF.